This TCR beta chain comes out of a study of a mutant IDH1 vaccine in newly diagnosed glioma. Study-level background: Scheduled for weeks 1, 3, 5, 7, 11, 15, 19 and 23, eight vaccinations were given to patients. Treated individuals were approximately 60% male and approximately 38% female, averaging roughly 40 years of age.

Comments on this clone: Its specificity is unknown.

The time point is: week 11, during vaccination. Doses of 300 ug of mutant IDH1 20-mer peptide were given with topical imiquimod. Generated by immunoSEQ multiplex PCR, the TCRdb table keeps only in-frame clones and is missing some. The table records about 30,000 clones, around 82% of them present only once. Sequencing used PBMCs, obtained from a glioma patient whose treatment included an IDH1 peptide vaccine. This clonotype originated in a man younger than 45 with glioma.

The CDR3 nucleotides read TGTGCCTTGCCGGGGGACTGGGATAATGAAAAACTGTTTTTT. Translating it yields CALPGDWDNEKLFF. V and J are TRBV30 and TRBJ1-4; TRBD1 might be the D (5 bases). Germline-derived CDR1 and CDR2 are GTSNPN and SVGIG (reference sequence). The CDR3 has 14 residues. V was clipped by 7 bases and J by 4 bases, with 16 bases between them.